What follows is one T cell receptor beta chain and its context. These data belong to a study of blood T cell repertoires in COVID-19. Study-level background: Some COVID-19 samples were acute and others convalescent; all came from the United States, Italy and Spain. T cells, B-cell-depleted T cells, or PBMCs supplied cDNA or gDNA.

In the authors' methods: Estimated nucleated cell counts came from reference gene primer amplification. Clones were sequenced by immunoSEQ multiplex PCR, and TCRdb holds only the in-frame ones, with some missing. V and J calls and clone size come straight from that table; D and trimming were deduced from the DNA. Among 75,000 to 95,000 clones, around four fifths were seen once, and the ten largest hold under 20%. The germline gives CDR1 LNHNV, CDR2 YYDKDF (reference sequence). V gave up 1 base and J gave up 0 bases, with 16 bases separating them. CDR3 length equals 18 residues. The sequenced sample was peripheral blood. The receptor's source is an elderly man with active or convalescent COVID-19. The chain recombines TRBV15 with TRBJ1-5; D not resolved. The CDR3 sequence is CATSRAFWREYSNQPQHF. The CDR3 nucleotides are TGTGCCACCAGCAGAGCCTTTTGGAGAGAGTATAGCAATCAGCCCCAGCATTTT. The full variable domain, its missing parts supplied by reference TRBV15 and TRBJ1-5, is DAMVIQNPRYQVTQFGKPVTLSCSQTLNHNVMYWYQQKSSQAPKLLFHYYDKDFNNEADTPDNFQSRRPNTSFCFLDIRSPGLGDTAMYLCATSRAFWREYSNQPQHFGDGTRLSIL.